A single sample is the source of the 4 T cell receptor beta chains below, sequenced in a study of T cell changes during pregnancy in multiple sclerosis. Only in-frame clones appear in the TCRdb table, and some are missing; sequencing was by immunoSEQ multiplex PCR. This table has about 49,000 clones, approximately 92% appearing once. The material was peripheral blood, obtained after pregnancy. Receptors originate from a female donor with multiple sclerosis, enrolled in a pregnancy study.

The chain joins TRBV9 to TRBJ2-7; 7 bases map to TRBD1. CDR1 and CDR2 (germline): SGDLS, YYNGEE. The J segment lost 3 bases and the V segment lost 3 bases, leaving 9 bases of the junction unmatched. CDR3 length: 15 amino acids. CDR3 loop: CASSADRAPYYEQYF. The DNA for the CDR3 is TGTGCCAGCAGCGCAGACAGGGCTCCATACTACGAGCAGTACTTC.

The CDR3 region has the DNA TGTGCCAGCAGCGTTGCAGGGATGAACACTGAAGCTTTCTTT. It specifies CASSVAGMNTEAFF. V usage is TRBV9 and J usage is TRBJ1-1, with D possibly being TRBD1 (5 bases). The germline gives CDR1 SGDLS, CDR2 YYNGEE. The CDR3 totals 14 residues. Trimming removed 2 bases from V and 0 bases from J, with 8 bases in between.

J is TRBJ1-1 and V is TRBV14; 7 bases are a match to TRBD1. The germline V gene encodes CDR1 SGHDN and CDR2 FVKESK. The CDR3 is 17 amino acids. The V segment lost 3 bases and the J segment 3 bases; nucleotides outside the gene matches: 13. The CDR3 sequence is CASSHLRGRSGDTEAFF. The CDR3 DNA follows: TGTGCCAGCAGCCATCTGAGGGGGCGAAGTGGGGACACTGAAGCTTTCTTT.

J is TRBJ1-3 and V is TRBV7-2; 8 bases match TRBD1. Germline assignment: CDR1 SGHTA and CDR2 FQGNSA. Losses at the gene ends were 6 bases for V and 0 bases for J; bases not matched to a gene: 4. This CDR3 is built from 15 residues. The CDR3 spells CASRSDRGSGNTIYF. In nucleotides, the CDR3 is TGTGCCAGCAGATCTGACAGGGGCTCTGGAAACACCATATATTTT.